Each of the 5 T cell receptor beta chains below was sequenced from the same sample in a study of T cells after yellow fever vaccination. TCRdb processed the 5' RACE reads anew with MiXCR; each CDR3 protein has one entry. This sample has about 340,000 distinct CDR3 sequences, with roughly an eighth found just once. The sample was CD4+ T cells sorted from PBMCs, taken 15 days after the yellow fever booster vaccination. The receptors shown here come from a man aged 18 to 29 who received the YFV17D yellow fever vaccine.

This sequence joins TRBV4-2 and TRBJ1-1; maybe TRBD1 (5 bases). Germline CDR1 LGHNA, CDR2 YNFKEQ. The CDR3 runs to 14 residues. V gave up 4 bases and J gave up 4 bases, with 13 bases separating them. In DNA form, the CDR3 reads TGTGCCAGCAGCCCGGATGGGGGGGGCACTGAAGCTTTCTTT. Residues: CASSPDGGGTEAFF.

In this sample, this clonotype turned up many times. The gene calls are TRBV2 and TRBJ2-3; D may match TRBD1 or TRBD2 (5 bases each). The CDR3 contains 16 residues. Germline V gives CDR1 SNHLY, CDR2 FYNNEI. V lost 9 bases and J 5 bases, leaving 24 bases between the germline ends. This chain's CDR3 is CARTSGRQRAQDTQYF. CDR3 in DNA: TGTGCCAGGACAAGTGGTCGACAGAGGGCTCAAGATACGCAGTATTTT.

This clonotype occurred many times. This chain links TRBV29-1 with TRBJ1-4; D possibly corresponds to TRBD1 (6 bases). The V end lost 7 bases, the J end lost 2 bases, and 14 bases lay between the germline ends. In germline, CDR1 is SQVTM, CDR2 ANQGSEA. There are 14 residues in the CDR3. CDR3 nucleotide sequence: TGCAGCGGTACCCTGCAGGGGACTAATGAAAAACTGTTTTTT. Translating gives CSGTLQGTNEKLFF.

There are many counts of this clonotype. The chain has TRBV29-1 and TRBJ2-7, with unresolved D. V was clipped by 4 bases and J by 3 bases, with 7 bases between them. CDR3 length: 11 amino acids. Germline CDR1 reads SQVTM; CDR2 reads ANQGSEA. This CDR3 is CSVVLGYEQYF. The DNA of the CDR3 is TGCAGCGTTGTCTTGGGCTACGAGCAGTACTTC.

This clonotype was counted ten times or more. Written as DNA, the CDR3 is TGTGCCAGCAGCCCTCGCGTGAACACCGGGGAGCTGTTTTTT. This translates into CASSPRVNTGELFF. The V call is TRBV7-9, the J call TRBJ2-2, with D uncertain. The CDR3 loop spans 14 amino acids. Germline-derived CDR1 and CDR2 are SEHNR and FQNEAQ (reference sequence). V gave up 5 bases and J gave up 1 base, with 8 bases separating them.